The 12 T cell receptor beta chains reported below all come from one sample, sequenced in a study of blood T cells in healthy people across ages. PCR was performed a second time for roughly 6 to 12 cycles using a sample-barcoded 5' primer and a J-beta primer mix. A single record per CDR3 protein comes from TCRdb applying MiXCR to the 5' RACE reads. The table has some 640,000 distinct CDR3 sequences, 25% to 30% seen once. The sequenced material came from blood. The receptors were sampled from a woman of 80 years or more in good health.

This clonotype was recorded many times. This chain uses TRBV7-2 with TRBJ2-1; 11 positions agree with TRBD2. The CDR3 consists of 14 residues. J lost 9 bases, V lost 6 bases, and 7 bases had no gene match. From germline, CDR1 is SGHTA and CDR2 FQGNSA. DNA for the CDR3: TGTGCCAGCAGTCATAGCGGGGGGGCCGGTGAGCAGTTCTTC. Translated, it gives CASSHSGGAGEQFF.

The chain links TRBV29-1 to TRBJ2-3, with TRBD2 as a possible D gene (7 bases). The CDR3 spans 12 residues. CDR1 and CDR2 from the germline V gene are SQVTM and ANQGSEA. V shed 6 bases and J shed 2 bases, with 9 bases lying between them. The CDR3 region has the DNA TGCAGCGTCGGGGGGCTCACAGATACGCAGTATTTT. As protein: CSVGGLTDTQYF.

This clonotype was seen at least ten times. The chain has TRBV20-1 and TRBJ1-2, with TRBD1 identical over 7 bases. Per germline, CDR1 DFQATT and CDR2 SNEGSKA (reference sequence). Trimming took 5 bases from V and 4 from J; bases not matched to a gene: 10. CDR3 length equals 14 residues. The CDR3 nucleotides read TGCAGTGCTCAGCTAAGGACAGGATTCTATGGCTACACCTTC. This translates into CSAQLRTGFYGYTF.

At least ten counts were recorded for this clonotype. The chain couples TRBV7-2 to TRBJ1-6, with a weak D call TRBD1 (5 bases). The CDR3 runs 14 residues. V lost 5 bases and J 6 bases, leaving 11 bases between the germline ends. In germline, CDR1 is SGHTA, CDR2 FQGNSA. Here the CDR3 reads CASSALTANSPLHF. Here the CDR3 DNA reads TGTGCCAGCAGCGCCCTGACAGCTAATTCACCCCTCCACTTT.

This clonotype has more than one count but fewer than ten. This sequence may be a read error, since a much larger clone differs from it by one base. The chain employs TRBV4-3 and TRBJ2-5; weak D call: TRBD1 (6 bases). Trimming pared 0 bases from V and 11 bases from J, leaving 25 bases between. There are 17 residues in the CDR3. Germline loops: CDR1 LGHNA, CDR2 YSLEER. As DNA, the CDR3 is TGCGCCAGCAGCCAAGAGGAAGGACAGAGGACGGGTTATGAGCAGTACTTC. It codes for CASSQEEGQRTGYEQYF.

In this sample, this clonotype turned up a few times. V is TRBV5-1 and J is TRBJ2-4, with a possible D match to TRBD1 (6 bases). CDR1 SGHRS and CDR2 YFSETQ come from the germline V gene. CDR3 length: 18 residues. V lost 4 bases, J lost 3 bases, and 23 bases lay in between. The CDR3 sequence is CASSPAQQGILVKNIQYF. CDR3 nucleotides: TGCGCCAGCAGCCCGGCCCAGCAGGGGATCCTAGTCAAAAACATTCAGTACTTC.

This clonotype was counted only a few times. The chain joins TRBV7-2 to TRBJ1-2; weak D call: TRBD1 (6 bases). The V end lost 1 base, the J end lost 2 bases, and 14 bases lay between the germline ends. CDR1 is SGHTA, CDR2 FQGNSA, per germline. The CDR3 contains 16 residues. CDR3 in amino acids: CASSLEGGGLNYGYTF. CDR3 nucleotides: TGTGCCAGCAGCTTAGAGGGTGGGGGCCTGAACTATGGCTACACCTTC.

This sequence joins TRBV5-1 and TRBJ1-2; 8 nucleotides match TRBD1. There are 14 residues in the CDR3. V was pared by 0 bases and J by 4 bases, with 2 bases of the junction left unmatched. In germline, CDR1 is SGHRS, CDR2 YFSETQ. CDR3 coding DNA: TGCGCCAGCAGCTTGGAGACAGGGGTCTATGGCTACACCTTC. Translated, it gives CASSLETGVYGYTF.

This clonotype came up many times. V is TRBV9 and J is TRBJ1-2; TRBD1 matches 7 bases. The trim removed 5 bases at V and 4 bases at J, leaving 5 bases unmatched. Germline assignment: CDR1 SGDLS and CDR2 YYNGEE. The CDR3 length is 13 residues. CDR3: CASSRQGGYGYTF. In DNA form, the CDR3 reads TGTGCCAGCAGTAGACAGGGTGGCTATGGCTACACCTTC.

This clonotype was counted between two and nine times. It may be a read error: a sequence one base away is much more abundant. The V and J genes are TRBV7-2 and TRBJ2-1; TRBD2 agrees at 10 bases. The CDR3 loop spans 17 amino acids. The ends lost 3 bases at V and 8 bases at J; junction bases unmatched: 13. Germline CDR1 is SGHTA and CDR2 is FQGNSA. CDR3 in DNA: TGTGCCAGCAGCTTCCCGCGGAGCGGGGGGGCCAGATATGAGCAGTTCTTC. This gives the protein CASSFPRSGGARYEQFF. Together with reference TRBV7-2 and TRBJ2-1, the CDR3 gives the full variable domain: GAGVSQSPSNKVTEKGKDVELRCDPISGHTALYWYRQSLGQGLEFLIYFQGNSAPDKSGLPSDRFSAERTGGSVSTLTIQRTQQEDSAVYLCASSFPRSGGARYEQFFGPGTRLTVL.

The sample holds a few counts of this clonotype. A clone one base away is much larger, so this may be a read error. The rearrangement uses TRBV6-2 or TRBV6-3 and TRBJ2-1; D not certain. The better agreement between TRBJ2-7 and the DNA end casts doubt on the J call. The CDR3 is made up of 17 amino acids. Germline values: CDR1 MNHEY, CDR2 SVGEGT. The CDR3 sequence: CASSRLPQAFTYNEQYF. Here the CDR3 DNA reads TGTGCCAGCAGCAGACTCCCTCAGGCGTTCACCTACAATGAGCAGTACTTC.

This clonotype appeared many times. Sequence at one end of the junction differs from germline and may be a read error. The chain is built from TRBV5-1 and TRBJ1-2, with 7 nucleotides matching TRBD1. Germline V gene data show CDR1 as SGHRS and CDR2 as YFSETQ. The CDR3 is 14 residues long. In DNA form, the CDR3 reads TGCGCCAGCAGTTTGGGGGACAGCTCCTATGGCTACACCTTC. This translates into CASSLGDSSYGYTF.